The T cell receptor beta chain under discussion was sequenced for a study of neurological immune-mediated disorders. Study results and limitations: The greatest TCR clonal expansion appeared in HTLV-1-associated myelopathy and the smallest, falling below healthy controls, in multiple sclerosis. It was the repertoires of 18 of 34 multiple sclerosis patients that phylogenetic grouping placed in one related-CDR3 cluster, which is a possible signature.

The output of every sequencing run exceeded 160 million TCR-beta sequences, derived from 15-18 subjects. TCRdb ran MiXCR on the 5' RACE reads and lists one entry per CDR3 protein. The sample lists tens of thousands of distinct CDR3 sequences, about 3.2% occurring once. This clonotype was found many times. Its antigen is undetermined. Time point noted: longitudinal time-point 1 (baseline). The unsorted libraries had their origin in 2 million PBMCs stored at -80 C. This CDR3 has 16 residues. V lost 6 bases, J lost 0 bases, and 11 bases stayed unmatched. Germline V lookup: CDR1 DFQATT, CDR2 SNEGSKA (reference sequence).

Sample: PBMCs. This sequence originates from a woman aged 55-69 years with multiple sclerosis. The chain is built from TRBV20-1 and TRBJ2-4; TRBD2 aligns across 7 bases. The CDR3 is CSADPLASGAKNIQYF. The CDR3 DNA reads TGCAGTGCCGACCCCCTGGCTAGCGGAGCCAAAAACATTCAGTACTTC.